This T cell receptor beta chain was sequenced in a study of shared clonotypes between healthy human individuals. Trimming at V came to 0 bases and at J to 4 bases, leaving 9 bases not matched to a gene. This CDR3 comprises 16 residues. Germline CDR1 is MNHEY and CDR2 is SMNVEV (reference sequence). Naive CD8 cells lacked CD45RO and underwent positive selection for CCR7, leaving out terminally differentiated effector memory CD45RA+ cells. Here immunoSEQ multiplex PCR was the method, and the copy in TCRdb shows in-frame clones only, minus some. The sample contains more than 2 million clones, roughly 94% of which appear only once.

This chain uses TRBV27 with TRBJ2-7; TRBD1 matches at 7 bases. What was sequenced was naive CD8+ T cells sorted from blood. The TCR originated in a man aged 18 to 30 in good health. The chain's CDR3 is CASSLSSGGPGYEQYF. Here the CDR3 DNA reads TGTGCCAGCAGTTTATCCTCAGGGGGACCGGGATACGAGCAGTACTTC.